This T cell receptor beta chain was obtained from a study of glioma-infiltrating T cells after dendritic cell vaccination. Trimming removed 2 bases at V and 1 base at J, with 11 bases between. CDR3 length: 15 residues. Germline V gene data show CDR1 as SGHAT and CDR2 as FQNNGV. The PCR used 60 V beta and 13 J beta primers. TCRdb's table, derived via immunoSEQ multiplex PCR, lists solely in-frame clones and lacks some. Of almost 65,000 clones detected, around four fifths appear once; the ten largest clones hold under 10%. The sample here was blood, taken before dendritic cell vaccination. The J gene is TRBJ1-1, the V gene TRBV11-2; D is possibly TRBD1 (5 bases). The receptor was isolated from a human donor with glioblastoma. CDR3 sequence: CASSLIRGTNTEAFF. In nucleotides, the CDR3 is TGTGCCAGCAGCTTAATTAGGGGAACGAACACTGAAGCTTTCTTT.